This TCR beta chain comes out of a study of CD8+CD57+ T cells in acquired aplastic anemia. The wider study: Sorted CD4+ and CD8+ cells yielded DNA averaging approximately 3.4 ug. Study-wide findings and caveats: Researchers reported that CD8+ Simpson's diversity was not significantly different in patients versus controls.

Only patients with CD8+CD57+ cell expansion on flow cytometry were chosen for sequencing. As a group, the patients uniformly had severe acquired aplastic anemia. Therapy had not been given to patients before blood sampling. Note on this clonotype: Its antigen is unidentified.

Genomic DNA provided the template from which TCR beta VDJ and CDR3 profiles were obtained. TCRdb independently ran MiXCR on the reads; one entry per CDR3 protein. The data show roughly 200,000 distinct CDR3 sequences, with 55% to 65% seen just once and under 55% held by the top ten. The CDR3 covers 12 residues. From germline, CDR1 is DFQATT and CDR2 SNEGSKA (reference sequence). V lost 0 bases, J lost 8 bases, and 7 bases lay in between. Sample: sorted CD4+, CD8+, or CD8+CD57+ T cells (not recorded which) from PBMCs. This chain joins TRBV20-1 and TRBJ1-4; D is ambiguous. This receptor was taken from a human donor with aplastic anemia. CDR3 loop: CSARDEVEKLFF. CDR3 bases: TGCAGTGCTAGAGACGAGGTGGAAAAACTGTTTTTT.